Each of the 30 T cell receptor beta chains below was sequenced from the same sample in a study of blood T cell repertoires in COVID-19. Using immunoSEQ multiplex PCR, the repertoire was profiled, and TCRdb retains in-frame clones only, with some absent. The data contain roughly 160,000 clones, around 74% of them singletons. The sample consisted of peripheral blood. The source is a woman aged 80 or older with acute or convalescent COVID-19.

The gene calls are TRBV5-1 and TRBJ2-1, with 7 bases lining up with TRBD2. The J segment lost 7 bases and the V segment lost 2 bases, leaving 9 bases of the junction unmatched. Germline loops: CDR1 SGHRS, CDR2 YFSETQ. The CDR3 covers 15 residues. The CDR3: CASSFTSVYSNEQFF. Here the CDR3 DNA reads TGCGCCAGCAGCTTCACTAGCGTCTACTCGAATGAGCAGTTCTTC.

V usage is TRBV28 and J usage is TRBJ2-7; D remains ambiguous. This CDR3 comprises 12 residues. V lost 8 bases, J lost 2 bases, and 10 bases lay in between. The V gene's germline CDR1 is MDHEN and CDR2 SYDVKM. The chain's CDR3 is CASCLWPYEQYF. CDR3 bases: TGTGCCAGCTGCCTGTGGCCCTACGAGCAGTACTTC.

The V and J genes are TRBV21-1 and TRBJ2-3; TRBD2, the table's D call, was not compared with the DNA. TRBV21-1 is recorded as a pseudogene. This CDR3 contains 15 residues. The CDR3 nucleotides are TGTGCCAGCAGCAAGGAGGGGAAGAGCACAGATACGCAGTATTTT. Encoded protein: CASSKEGKSTDTQYF.

The rearrangement links TRBV29-1 to TRBJ2-3, with 7 nucleotides matching TRBD1. This CDR3 comprises 17 residues. The V gene end was trimmed by 4 bases and the J gene end by 4 bases; junction bases not matched to a gene: 17. Germline V gene lookup returns CDR1 SQVTM and CDR2 ANQGSEA. The DNA for the CDR3 is TGCAGCGTTGGTCTGGACAGGTCCCCTCATATCCCAGATACGCAGTATTTT. It encodes CSVGLDRSPHIPDTQYF.

The chain combines TRBV30 with TRBJ1-4; weak D call: TRBD1 (5 bases). This CDR3 region has 17 residues. The ends were cut back, 0 bases at V and 0 bases at J, with 14 bases in the middle. CDR1 GTSNPN and CDR2 SVGIG come from the germline V gene (reference sequence). CDR3 sequence reads: CAWSVIRDYATNEKLFF. CDR3 DNA: TGTGCCTGGAGTGTAATCAGGGACTATGCAACTAATGAAAAACTGTTTTTT.

This chain connects TRBV9 to TRBJ2-1; 8 bases are shared with TRBD2. The length of the CDR3 is 14 residues. The junction had 7 bases not matched to a gene; V was cut back by 5 bases and J by 6 bases. From germline, CDR1 is SGDLS and CDR2 YYNGEE. This CDR3 reads CASSPLAEANEQFF. The CDR3 DNA is TGTGCCAGCAGTCCACTAGCGGAGGCCAATGAGCAGTTCTTC.

The rearrangement joins TRBV4-1 to TRBJ2-1; TRBD2 is a possible D gene (5 bases). This CDR3 is built from 14 residues. V lost 0 bases, J lost 8 bases, and 11 bases lay in between. Germline V gene sequence: CDR1 MGHRA, CDR2 YSYEKL. This CDR3 is CASSQETPSYEQFF. The CDR3 nucleotides are TGCGCCAGCAGCCAAGAAACCCCTAGCTATGAGCAGTTCTTC.

The chain couples TRBV27 to TRBJ2-5; tentatively, D is TRBD2 (6 bases). Germline V CDR1 and CDR2: MNHEY, SMNVEV (reference sequence). V was cut by 0 bases and J by 9 bases, with 17 bases left in between. The CDR3 sequence is 15 residues long. CDR3 region: CASSLSGGSPGAQYF. The CDR3 DNA reads as TGTGCCAGCAGTTTATCGGGCGGGTCCCCGGGAGCCCAGTACTTC.

This chain connects TRBV7-2 to TRBJ2-1, with 8 bases identical to TRBD1. The trim removed 5 bases at V and 7 bases at J, leaving 7 bases unmatched. This CDR3 spans 14 amino acids. CDR1 is SGHTA, CDR2 FQGNSA, per germline. The CDR3 is CASSTGTGWNEQFF. The CDR3, as DNA: TGTGCCAGCAGCACCGGGACAGGATGGAATGAGCAGTTCTTC.

This clone was counted only a few times. V gene TRBV5-4 combines with J gene TRBJ2-1, with 10 nucleotides matching TRBD2. Losses at the gene ends were 5 bases for V and 4 bases for J; bases not matched to a gene: 9. The CDR3 has 16 residues. CDR1 and CDR2 from the germline V gene are SGHNT and YYREEE (reference sequence). Here the CDR3 reads CASSWGSSGGYNEQFF. The CDR3 coding sequence is TGTGCCAGCAGTTGGGGCTCTAGCGGGGGTTACAATGAGCAGTTCTTC.

This clone occurred once. The rearrangement links TRBV19 to TRBJ2-5; 9 nucleotides match TRBD1. The V segment lost 3 bases and the J segment 4 bases; nucleotides outside the gene matches: 3. Per germline, CDR1 LNHDA and CDR2 SQIVND (reference sequence). The CDR3 is 14 amino acids. In DNA form, the CDR3 reads TGTGCCAGTAGTATTAGGACAGGGGTAGAGACCCAGTACTTC. Its translation: CASSIRTGVETQYF.

The rearrangement links TRBV6-5 to TRBJ2-1, with 7 bases that match TRBD2. Germline V gene sequence: CDR1 MNHEY, CDR2 SVGAGI. Germline trimming cut 6 bases from V and 1 base from J; bases unmatched to any gene: 6. The CDR3 runs 15 residues. DNA of the CDR3: TGTGCCAGCAGCCCCGGGACTATTTCCTACAATGAGCAGTTCTTC. This sequence encodes CASSPGTISYNEQFF.

The chain links TRBV5-4 to TRBJ1-2, with 9 bases fitting TRBD1. Trimming cost V 4 bases and J 8 bases; bases outside gene matches: 6. The CDR3 consists of 13 residues. Looked up from germline, CDR1 is SGHNT and CDR2 is YYREEE (reference sequence). CDR3 amino acids: CASSHRDREGYTF. The CDR3 DNA is TGTGCCAGCAGCCACCGGGACAGGGAAGGCTACACCTTC.

The chain carries TRBV7-2 and TRBJ1-5; TRBD1 is a possible D gene (6 bases). The germline CDR1 and CDR2 sequences are SGHTA and FQGNSA. Trimming removed 5 bases from V and 0 bases from J, with 14 bases in between. The CDR3 has 16 amino acids. The CDR3 protein is CASSPQTGYSNQPQHF. CDR3 sequence (DNA): TGTGCCAGCAGCCCTCAAACAGGGTATAGCAATCAGCCCCAGCATTTT.

The chain couples TRBV28 to TRBJ2-2, with 7 bases lining up with TRBD2. There are 14 residues in the CDR3. Germline CDR1 is MDHEN and CDR2 is SYDVKM. V gave up 4 bases and J gave up 5 bases; unmatched junction bases: 4. The chain's CDR3 is CASSSGTTTGELFF. CDR3 in DNA: TGTGCCAGCAGTTCAGGGACTACTACCGGGGAGCTGTTTTTT.

The V gene is TRBV5-1, the J gene TRBJ1-5, with TRBD1 identical over 8 bases. This CDR3 region has 14 residues. The junction had 3 bases not matched to a gene; V was cut back by 1 base and J by 6 bases. From germline, CDR1 is SGHRS and CDR2 YFSETQ. The DNA of the CDR3 is TGCGCCAGCAGCTTGACAGGGGGAGGTCAGCCCCAGCATTTT. Encoded protein: CASSLTGGGQPQHF.

This rearrangement joins TRBV7-3 to TRBJ1-2; perhaps TRBD1 as D (6 bases). V was shortened by 6 bases and J by 6 bases, with 17 bases between the two germline ends. Germline V gives CDR1 SGHTA, CDR2 FQGTGA. CDR3 length: 14 amino acids. The CDR3 DNA is TGTGCCAGCAGGTTCGTGACAGGCGAGAATGGCTACACCTTC. It yields the protein CASRFVTGENGYTF.

This clone appeared a few times. J is TRBJ2-3 and V is TRBV19, with D perhaps TRBD2 (6 bases). CDR3 length equals 15 residues. In germline, CDR1 is LNHDA, CDR2 SQIVND (reference sequence). The germline V and J ends were trimmed by 7 bases and 3 bases, with 17 bases remaining between them. The CDR3 spells CASTLSGEGTDTQYF. Here the CDR3 DNA reads TGTGCCAGTACCCTTAGCGGAGAAGGGACAGATACGCAGTATTTT.

The chain links TRBV10-1 to TRBJ2-5; TRBD1 aligns across 10 bases. CDR3 length equals 17 residues. Losses at the gene ends were 2 bases for V and 2 bases for J; bases not matched to a gene: 8. From germline, CDR1 is WNHNN and CDR2 SYGVQD (reference sequence). The CDR3 is CASSETSGTGEQETQYF. Here the CDR3 DNA reads TGCGCCAGCAGTGAGACCTCCGGGACAGGGGAGCAAGAGACCCAGTACTTC.

This chain links TRBV5-3 with TRBJ2-1; no definite D call. TRBV5-3 is an open reading frame whose function is uncertain. Trimming left V 4 bases short and J 10 bases short, with 18 bases between. The CDR3 has 14 amino acids. CDR3 sequence reads: CARSPAVGRAEQFF. CDR3 sequence (DNA): TGTGCCAGAAGCCCGGCGGTAGGTCGAGCGGAGCAGTTCTTC.

The chain carries TRBV10-3 and TRBJ1-2, with 9 bases fitting TRBD1. V lost 6 bases and J lost 1; bases outside the gene matches: 0. The CDR3 has 13 residues. CDR1 and CDR2 from the germline V gene are ENHRY and SYGVKD. CDR3 in amino acids: CAIRGQGNYGYTF. The DNA for the CDR3 is TGTGCCATCAGGGGACAGGGTAACTATGGCTACACCTTC.

This chain joins TRBV7-2 and TRBJ1-2; no clear D gene. V lost 1 base, J lost 2 bases, and 14 bases lay in between. The CDR3 runs to 16 residues. The germline CDR1 and CDR2 sequences are SGHTA and FQGNSA. This chain's CDR3 is CASSLDSGGFNYGYTF. DNA of the CDR3: TGTGCCAGCAGCTTAGATTCAGGAGGCTTCAACTATGGCTACACCTTC.

The chain joins TRBV3-1 (or the pseudogene TRBV3-2) to TRBJ2-1; TRBD1 matches at 8 bases. From germline, CDR1 is LGHDT and CDR2 YNNKEL (reference sequence). The CDR3 has 15 residues. J lost 5 bases, V lost 5 bases, and 8 bases had no gene match. The CDR3 is CASSTYRGLNNEQFF. The CDR3 DNA reads TGTGCCAGCAGCACTTACAGGGGGTTGAACAATGAGCAGTTCTTC.

The rearrangement joins TRBV19 to TRBJ2-7; D gene unclear. The CDR3 runs 14 residues. The germline gives CDR1 LNHDA, CDR2 SQIVND (reference sequence). V dropped 1 base and J dropped 0 bases, with 7 bases sitting between them. For the CDR3, the DNA is TGTGCCAGTAGTATAGCACAGAACTCCTACGAGCAGTACTTC. Translation gives CASSIAQNSYEQYF.

The chain joins TRBV4-3 to TRBJ2-2; D remains unclear. Looked up from germline, CDR1 is LGHNA and CDR2 is YSLEER. Trimming removed 1 base from V and 7 bases from J, with 4 bases in between. The CDR3 spans 12 residues. The CDR3 nucleotides are TGCGCCAGCAGCCAAGGGCACGGGGAGCTGTTTTTT. Its translation: CASSQGHGELFF.

The chain links TRBV19 to TRBJ2-3, with 7 bases fitting TRBD2. The CDR3 consists of 14 residues. In germline, CDR1 is LNHDA, CDR2 SQIVND (reference sequence). V gave up 0 bases and J gave up 8 bases; unmatched junction bases: 5. The CDR3 DNA reads TGTGCCAGTAGTATAGAGGAGACTAGCAGTACGCAGTATTTT. Protein product: CASSIEETSSTQYF.

The chain joins TRBV3-1 (or the pseudogene TRBV3-2) to TRBJ2-1; D remains unclear. The CDR3 sequence is 14 residues long. The V end was cut by 0 bases, the J end by 4 bases, with 7 bases between. Germline lookup yields CDR1 LGHDT and CDR2 YNNKEL (reference sequence). The CDR3 here is CASSQDRAYNEQFF. The DNA of the CDR3 is TGTGCCAGCAGCCAAGATCGAGCGTACAATGAGCAGTTCTTC.

Only a few counts were recorded for this clone. This chain uses TRBV2 with TRBJ2-2; the match to TRBD2 covers 7 bases. CDR1 is SNHLY, CDR2 FYNNEI, per germline. The CDR3 totals 17 residues. With 2 bases clipped from V and 5 bases from J, the junction kept 11 bases outside the gene matches. For the CDR3, the DNA is TGTGCCAGCAGTGAAAGGGAGCGCGGGAGAGGTACCGGGGAGCTGTTTTTT. Its translation: CASSERERGRGTGELFF.

The chain recombines TRBV19 with TRBJ2-5, with 7 bases that match TRBD2. CDR1 and CDR2 from the germline V gene are LNHDA and SQIVND (reference sequence). This CDR3 spans 15 amino acids. V trimming: 4 bases; J trimming: 1 base; junction bases outside the gene matches: 6. CDR3 sequence reads: CASSNSGRLQETQYF. In DNA, the CDR3 is TGTGCCAGTAGTAATAGCGGGCGCCTCCAAGAGACCCAGTACTTC.

This clone appeared a few times. The V and J genes are TRBV4-2 and TRBJ1-2; the match to TRBD1 covers 12 bases. This CDR3 is 16 amino acids long. The V gene's germline CDR1 is LGHNA and CDR2 YNFKEQ. V shed 1 base, J shed 7 bases, and the junction held 7 bases outside the gene matches. In DNA, the CDR3 is TGTGCCAGCAGCCAAGGTCCGGGACAGGGGGCTGGTGGCTACACCTTC. Translation gives CASSQGPGQGAGGYTF.